The source of this T cell receptor beta chain is a study of response to subunit inactivated influenza vaccine. There are a few counts of this clonotype. What it recognizes is unknown. V lost 5 bases and J 9 bases, leaving 11 bases between the germline ends. Germline CDR1 and CDR2: LGHDT and YNNKEL (reference sequence). The CDR3 has 12 residues. TCRdb re-called the RT-PCR reads through MiXCR, storing one row per CDR3 protein. The repertoire holds about 520,000 distinct CDR3 sequences, with over 25% as singletons. General observations from the study: Authors suggested seasonal influenza vaccinations each recruit few new T cells.

This clonotype was sampled from a man aged 45-65 years who received an inactivated influenza vaccine. This specimen was CD4+ T cells sorted from PBMCs, taken roughly 5 days after vaccination. This chain uses TRBV3-1 with TRBJ2-1; D uncertain. Here the CDR3 reads CASSWLSSEQFF. The CDR3 nucleotides are TGTGCCAGCAGCTGGCTATCCAGTGAGCAGTTCTTC.